This entry concerns a single T cell receptor (beta chain). Its antigen is not known. The sample comes from a study of cytomegalovirus exposure and HLA in healthy donors. In the study overall: The roughly 110 validation repertoires used the same platform as the approximately 670 first-cohort repertoires (as reported by a later analysis). General observations from the study: Some TCR beta chains (around 180 of them) were listed as cytomegalovirus-associated. The study found most TCR sequences rare, yet found some public TCRs in many donors. As confirmed in vitro, three CMV-associated chains were specific for CMV antigens.

Repertoires were generated with immunoSEQ multiplex PCR, while TCRdb's copy carries only in-frame clones and drops some. The table includes 250,000 or so clones, more than 75% detected once. This CDR3 spans 14 amino acids. CDR1 is SGHTS, CDR2 YDEGEE, per germline. With 3 bases removed from V and 5 bases from J, the gap between germline ends came to 15 bases. This TCR derives from a man between 18 and 35 years old in good health and CMV-seropositive. The sample consisted of PBMCs. The chain recombines TRBV5-8 with TRBJ2-7; D is possibly TRBD1 or TRBD2 (5 bases each). The CDR3 DNA sequence: TGTGCCAGCAGCTCGTCCCGGGACGGGAACGAGCAGTACTTC. It codes for CASSSSRDGNEQYF. The whole variable domain, filled in from reference TRBV5-8 and TRBJ2-7, reads EAGVTQSPTHLIKTRGQQATLRCSPISGHTSVYWYQQALGLGLQFLLWYDEGEERNRGNFPPRFSGRQFPNYSSELNVNALELEDSALYLCASSSSRDGNEQYFGPGTRLTVT.